A selection of T cell receptor beta chains follows, all from one sample in a study of blood T cell repertoires in COVID-19. Here immunoSEQ multiplex PCR was the method, and the copy in TCRdb shows in-frame clones only, minus some. Of about 87,000 clones in the sample, around 87% were seen once. Sequencing used peripheral blood. Receptors originate from a middle-aged man with acute or convalescent COVID-19. Both conserved end residues are part of each CDR3. The D gene is left open where the match is weak. The listing skips clone size in some rows; elsewhere it reads once, few, many or a size class.

NA	TRBD1	TRBV19	TRBJ2-7	TGTGCCAGTAGTAAAACAGGGGAAGTACGATACGAGCAGTACTTC	CASSKTGEVRYEQYF
NA	TRBD2	TRBV4-3	TRBJ2-1	TGCGCCAGCAGCCCCACCGTAGCGGGGGGGGTCAATGAGCAGTTCTTC	CASSPTVAGGVNEQFF
NA	NA	TRBV7-2	TRBJ1-5	TGTGCCAGCAGCCCGGGGGGCGCAGTACCCTATAGCAATCAGCCCCAGCATTTT	CASSPGGAVPYSNQPQHF
NA	TRBD1	TRBV19	TRBJ1-2	TGTGCCAGTAGTTCGACGGCGGGACAGTTCTTCAACTATGGCTACACCTTC	CASSSTAGQFFNYGYTF
NA	NA	TRBV19	TRBJ1-5	TGTGCCAGTAGTATACAACAGGGAAGCAATCAGCCCCAGCATTTT	CASSIQQGSNQPQHF
few	NA	TRBV30	TRBJ2-7	TGTGCCTGGAGTGAAGACCCGAGGGTCTACGAGCAGTACTTC	CAWSEDPRVYEQYF
NA	NA	TRBV6-1	TRBJ1-2	TGTGCCAGCAGTGAAGACGTGAGGAGCTATGGCTACACCTTC	CASSEDVRSYGYTF
once	NA	TRBV7-2	TRBJ1-1	TGTGCCAGCAGCTTAAAGCAGGGGAACACTGAAGCTTTCTTT	CASSLKQGNTEAFF
NA	NA	TRBV6-5	TRBJ1-1	TGTGCCGGCCGCCGGGGGGAGAACACTGAAGCTTTCTTT	CAGRRGENTEAFF
few	NA	TRBV9	TRBJ2-1	TGTGCCAGCAGCGTTTGGGACAATACAGGCAATGAGCAGTTCTTC	CASSVWDNTGNEQFF
NA	NA	TRBV5-6	TRBJ2-1	TGTGCCAGCAGTTCAGACAGGAGCTCCTACAATGAGCAGTTCTTC	CASSSDRSSYNEQFF
NA	TRBD1	TRBV5-8	TRBJ1-4	TGTGCCAGCAGCTTGTTCGGACAGGGTGATGAAAAACTGTTTTTT	CASSLFGQGDEKLFF
NA	NA	TRBV9	TRBJ1-5	TGTGCCAGCAGCGTATTCGGGGGGGTTAGTCAGCCCCAGCATTTT	CASSVFGGVSQPQHF
NA	NA	TRBV30	TRBJ1-1	TGTGCCTGGGCAGGGGATAGAAGGAACACTGAAGCTTTCTTT	CAWAGDRRNTEAFF
NA	NA	TRBV21-1	TRBJ2-5	TGTGCCAGCAGCGGGGCGGGGCAAGAGACCCAGTACTTC	CASSGAGQETQYF
NA	TRBD1	TRBV9	TRBJ2-3	TGTGCCAGCAGCGTTGGGACAGGGGTCGGCACAGATACGCAGTATTTT	CASSVGTGVGTDTQYF
NA	NA	TRBV19	TRBJ1-1	TGTGCCAGTAGTGCGACAGTGAACACTGAAGCTTTCTTT	CASSATVNTEAFF
NA	NA	TRBV11-2	TRBJ2-2	TGTGCCAGCAGCTTAGGAGCACGGACACTGAACACCGGGGAGCTGTTTTTT	CASSLGARTLNTGELFF
NA	NA	TRBV21-1	TRBJ2-3	TGTGCCAGCAGCAAACGGATACCCCCTGTAGCGGGAGGGGGAGATACGCAGTATTTT	CASSKRIPPVAGGGDTQYF
NA	TRBD1	TRBV5-1	TRBJ1-2	TGCGCCAGCAGCGGGGACAGCTATGGCTACACCTTC	CASSGDSYGYTF
NA	TRBD2	TRBV6-1	TRBJ2-3	TGTGCCAGCAGTGATCGAGGGGGGACTAGCGCAGATACGCAGTATTTT	CASSDRGGTSADTQYF
few	TRBD1	TRBV27	TRBJ1-2	TGTGCCAGCAGTCTTATATCCACAGGGGGTGGAGGCTACACCTTC	CASSLISTGGGGYTF
NA	NA	TRBV11-2	TRBJ1-6	TGTGCCAGCAGACCCAGCTTGGGAGGTTCACCCCTCCACTTT	CASRPSLGGSPLHF
NA	NA	TRBV30	TRBJ1-3	TGTGCCTGGATGCTGGGGAGATCTGGAAACACCATATATTTT	CAWMLGRSGNTIYF
NA	NA	TRBV7-9	TRBJ2-1	TGTGCCAGCAGCTTAGGGGGTTGGGGGGAATCCTACAATGAGCAGTTCTTC	CASSLGGWGESYNEQFF